This T cell receptor (beta chain) was sequenced in a study of cytomegalovirus exposure and HLA in healthy donors. About this clone itself: Antigen: not known.

This CDR3 spans 15 amino acids. CDR1 SGHNT and CDR2 YYREEE come from the germline V gene (reference sequence). Between the trimmed V and J ends, which lost 2 bases and 0 bases, there was a span of 10 bases. With 60 Vbeta and 13 Jbeta primers, the PCR was carried out. Profiling relied on immunoSEQ multiplex PCR, and the TCRdb table lists in-frame clones only, not all of them. This table has about 190,000 clones, 70% to 75% appearing once. Study observations and caveats: Cytomegalovirus status, reportedly, was diagnosed with high specificity and sensitivity by the classifier.

The J gene is TRBJ2-3, the V gene TRBV5-4; no reliable D call. This clonotype originated in a woman aged 25 to 45 in good health and CMV-seropositive. Material for sequencing was PBMCs. CDR3 sequence: CASSFLTPSTDTQYF. Written as DNA, the CDR3 is TGTGCCAGCAGCTTCTTGACACCTAGCACAGATACGCAGTATTTT.